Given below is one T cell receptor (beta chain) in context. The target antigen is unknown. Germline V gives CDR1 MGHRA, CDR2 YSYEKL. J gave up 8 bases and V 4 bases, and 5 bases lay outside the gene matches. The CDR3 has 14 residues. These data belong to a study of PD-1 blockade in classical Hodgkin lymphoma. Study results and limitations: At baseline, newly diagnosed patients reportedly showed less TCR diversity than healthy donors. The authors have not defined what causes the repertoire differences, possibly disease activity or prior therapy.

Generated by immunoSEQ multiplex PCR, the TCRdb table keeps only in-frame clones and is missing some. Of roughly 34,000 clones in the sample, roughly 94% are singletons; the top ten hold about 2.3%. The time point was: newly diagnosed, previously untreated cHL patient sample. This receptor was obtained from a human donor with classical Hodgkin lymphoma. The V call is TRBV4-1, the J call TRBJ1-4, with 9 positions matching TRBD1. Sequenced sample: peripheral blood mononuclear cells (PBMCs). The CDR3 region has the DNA TGCGCCAGCAGCCCTGGGACAGGGAGGGAAAAACTGTTTTTT. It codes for CASSPGTGREKLFF.